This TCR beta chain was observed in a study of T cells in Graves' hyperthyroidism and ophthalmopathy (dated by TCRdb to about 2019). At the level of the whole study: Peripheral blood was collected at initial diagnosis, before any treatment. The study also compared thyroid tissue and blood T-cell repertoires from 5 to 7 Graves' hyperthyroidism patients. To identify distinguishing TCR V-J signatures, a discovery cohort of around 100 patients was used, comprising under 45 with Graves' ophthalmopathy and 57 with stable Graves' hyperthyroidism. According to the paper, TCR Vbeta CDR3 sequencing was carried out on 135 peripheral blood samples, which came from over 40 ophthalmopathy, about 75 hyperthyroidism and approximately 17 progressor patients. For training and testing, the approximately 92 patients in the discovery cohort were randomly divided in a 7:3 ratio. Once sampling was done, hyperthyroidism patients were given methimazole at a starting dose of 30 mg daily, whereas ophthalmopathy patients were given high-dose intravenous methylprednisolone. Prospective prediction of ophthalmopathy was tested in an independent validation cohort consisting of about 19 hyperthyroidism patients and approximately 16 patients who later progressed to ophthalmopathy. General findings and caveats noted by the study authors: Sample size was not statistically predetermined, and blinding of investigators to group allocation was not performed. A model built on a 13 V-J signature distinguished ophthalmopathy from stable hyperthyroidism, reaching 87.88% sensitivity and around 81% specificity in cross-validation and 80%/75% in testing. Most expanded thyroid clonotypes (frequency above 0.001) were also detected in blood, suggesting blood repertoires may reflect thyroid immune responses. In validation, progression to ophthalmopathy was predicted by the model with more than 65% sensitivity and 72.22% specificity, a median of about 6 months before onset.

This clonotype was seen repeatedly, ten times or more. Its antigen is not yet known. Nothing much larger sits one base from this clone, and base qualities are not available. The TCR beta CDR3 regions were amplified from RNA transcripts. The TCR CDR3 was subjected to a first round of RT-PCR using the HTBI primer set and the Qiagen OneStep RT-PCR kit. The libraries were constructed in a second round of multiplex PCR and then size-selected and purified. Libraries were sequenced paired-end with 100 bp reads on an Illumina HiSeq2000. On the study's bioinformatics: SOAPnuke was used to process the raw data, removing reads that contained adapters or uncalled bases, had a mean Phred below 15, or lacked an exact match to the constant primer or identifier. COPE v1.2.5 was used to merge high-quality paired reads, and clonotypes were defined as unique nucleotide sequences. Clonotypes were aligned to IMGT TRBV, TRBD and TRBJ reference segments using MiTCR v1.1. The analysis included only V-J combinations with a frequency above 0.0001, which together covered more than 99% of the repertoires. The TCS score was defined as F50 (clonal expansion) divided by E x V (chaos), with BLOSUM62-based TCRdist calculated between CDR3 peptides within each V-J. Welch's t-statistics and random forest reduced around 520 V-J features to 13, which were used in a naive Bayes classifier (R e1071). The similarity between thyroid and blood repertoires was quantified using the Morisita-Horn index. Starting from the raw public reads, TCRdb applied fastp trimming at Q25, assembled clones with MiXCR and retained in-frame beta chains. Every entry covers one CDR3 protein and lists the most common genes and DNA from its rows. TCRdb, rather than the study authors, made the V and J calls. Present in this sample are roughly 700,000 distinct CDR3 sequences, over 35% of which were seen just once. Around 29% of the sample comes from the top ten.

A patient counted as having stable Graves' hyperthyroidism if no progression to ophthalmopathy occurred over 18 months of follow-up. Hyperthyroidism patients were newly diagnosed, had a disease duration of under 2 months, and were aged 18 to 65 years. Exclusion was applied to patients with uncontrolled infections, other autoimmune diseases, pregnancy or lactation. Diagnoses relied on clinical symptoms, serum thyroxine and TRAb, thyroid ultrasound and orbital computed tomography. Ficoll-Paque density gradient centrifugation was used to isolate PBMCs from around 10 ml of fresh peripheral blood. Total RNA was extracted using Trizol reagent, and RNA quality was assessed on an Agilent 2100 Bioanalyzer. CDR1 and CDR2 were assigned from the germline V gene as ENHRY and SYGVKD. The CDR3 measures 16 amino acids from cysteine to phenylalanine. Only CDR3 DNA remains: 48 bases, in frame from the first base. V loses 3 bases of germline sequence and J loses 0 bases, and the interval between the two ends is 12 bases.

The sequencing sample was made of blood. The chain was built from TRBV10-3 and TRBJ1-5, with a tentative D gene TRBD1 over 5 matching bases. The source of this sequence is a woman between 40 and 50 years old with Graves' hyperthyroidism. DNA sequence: TGTGCCATCAGTGAAGGGACCCAATATAGCAATCAGCCCCAGCATTTT. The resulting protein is CAISEGTQYSNQPQHF.